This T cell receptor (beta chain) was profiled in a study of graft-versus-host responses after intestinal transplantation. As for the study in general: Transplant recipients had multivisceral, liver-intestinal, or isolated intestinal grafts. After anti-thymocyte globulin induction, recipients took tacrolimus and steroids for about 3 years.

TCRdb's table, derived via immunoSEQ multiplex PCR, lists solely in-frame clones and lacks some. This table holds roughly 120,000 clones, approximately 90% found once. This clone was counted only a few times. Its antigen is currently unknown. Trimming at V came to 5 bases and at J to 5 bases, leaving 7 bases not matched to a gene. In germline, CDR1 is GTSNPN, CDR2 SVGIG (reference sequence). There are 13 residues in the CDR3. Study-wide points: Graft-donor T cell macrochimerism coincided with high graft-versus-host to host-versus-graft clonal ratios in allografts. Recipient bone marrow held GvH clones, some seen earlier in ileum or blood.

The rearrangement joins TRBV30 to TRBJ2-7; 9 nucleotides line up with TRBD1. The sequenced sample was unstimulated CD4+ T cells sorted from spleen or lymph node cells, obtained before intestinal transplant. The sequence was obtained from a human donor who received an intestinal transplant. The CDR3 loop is CAWEGQGIDEQYF. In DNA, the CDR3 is TGTGCCTGGGAAGGACAGGGGATCGACGAGCAGTACTTC.